The clone carrying this T cell receptor (beta chain) was observed once. Germline CDR1 and CDR2: LNHDA and SQIVND (reference sequence). Trimming took 0 bases from V and 3 from J, leaving 7 bases between them. This CDR3 has 14 residues. This sample was included in a study of cytomegalovirus exposure and HLA in healthy donors. PCR amplification relied on 60 Vbeta primers (plus 13 Jbeta primers). Sequencing was performed with immunoSEQ multiplex PCR; in TCRdb, only in-frame clones are kept and a portion is missing. The table includes 200,000 or so clones, 82% detected once. Sequencing was carried out using PBMCs. This chain connects TRBV19 to TRBJ2-3, with D uncertain. This receptor was obtained from a woman aged 45-65 years in good health and CMV-seropositive. DNA for the CDR3: TGTGCCAGTAGTATAGATCTTGAGACAGATACGCAGTATTTT. Encoded protein: CASSIDLETDTQYF.